What follows are 30 T cell receptor beta chains derived from one specimen sequenced in a study of cytomegalovirus exposure and HLA in healthy donors. Researchers ran the PCR with 60 Vbeta and 13 Jbeta primers. Sequencing was performed with immunoSEQ multiplex PCR; in TCRdb, only in-frame clones are kept and a portion is missing. The data hold approximately 140,000 clones, with roughly three quarters observed a single time. Material for sequencing was PBMCs. The receptors here all came from a woman aged 55 to 70 in good health and CMV-seronegative.

The chain joins TRBV10-3 to TRBJ2-5; 7 bases line up with TRBD2. CDR3 length: 17 amino acids. The V gene end was trimmed by 6 bases and the J gene end by 5 bases; junction bases not matched to a gene: 18. The germline V gene has CDR1 ENHRY and CDR2 SYGVKD. CDR3 in amino acids: CAISPSGGKGDGETQYF. DNA for the CDR3: TGTGCCATCAGCCCGTCGGGGGGAAAAGGCGACGGGGAGACCCAGTACTTC.

V is TRBV28 and J is TRBJ1-4; 11 positions agree with TRBD1. Germline-derived CDR1 and CDR2 are MDHEN and SYDVKM. There are 15 residues in the CDR3. Trimming took 5 bases from V and 6 from J; bases not matched to a gene: 5. The CDR3 sequence is CASSLRDRGYEKLFF. The CDR3 DNA is TGTGCCAGCAGTCTCCGGGACAGGGGGTATGAAAAACTGTTTTTT.

This rearrangement joins TRBV20-1 to TRBJ1-1; no reliable D call. Trimming pared 4 bases from V and 9 bases from J, leaving 12 bases between. The CDR3 is made up of 11 amino acids. Per the germline V gene, CDR1 is DFQATT and CDR2 is SNEGSKA (reference sequence). As DNA, the CDR3 is TGCAGTGCTATTTCAGGTATTAAAGCTTTCTTT. It is translated as CSAISGIKAFF.

This clone was detected only a few times. The chain joins TRBV18 to TRBJ2-2, with 9 bases fitting TRBD1. The CDR3 contains 16 residues. In germline, CDR1 is KGHSH, CDR2 LQKENI. V was pared by 3 bases and J by 5 bases, with 7 bases of the junction left unmatched. CDR3 bases: TGTGCCAGCTCACCCTTGCCGGACAGGGGTACCGGGGAGCTGTTTTTT. Protein product: CASSPLPDRGTGELFF.

The CDR3 sequence: CASSLGTGTEAFF. The CDR3 coding sequence is TGCGCCAGCAGCCTGGGGACAGGGACAGAAGCTTTCTTT. The genes are TRBV5-1 and TRBJ1-1; 9 nucleotides match TRBD1. Germline V lookup: CDR1 SGHRS, CDR2 YFSETQ. The V and J ends lost 4 bases and 8 bases, in that order; junction bases with no gene match: 6. The CDR3 is 13 residues long.

This chain joins TRBV27 and TRBJ1-5; 8 bases align to TRBD1. The germline V gene encodes CDR1 MNHEY and CDR2 SMNVEV (reference sequence). The CDR3 is made up of 14 amino acids. Trimming at V came to 3 bases and at J to 6 bases, leaving 4 bases not matched to a gene. The CDR3 loop is CASSFYRGSQPQHF. CDR3 coding DNA: TGTGCCAGCAGTTTTTACAGGGGGAGTCAGCCCCAGCATTTT.

V usage is TRBV5-5 and J usage is TRBJ2-3; 9 positions match TRBD1. CDR3 size: 15 residues. Germline CDR1 reads SGHKS; CDR2 reads YYEKEE (reference sequence). V shed 4 bases and J 5 bases; nucleotides not matched to a gene: 8. DNA of the CDR3: TGTGCCAGCAGCCCCGGGACAGGGAGGGTAGATACGCAGTATTTT. This encodes CASSPGTGRVDTQYF.

This rearrangement joins TRBV30 to TRBJ1-2; weak D call: TRBD1 (5 bases). Deletions cut 4 bases from V and 7 bases from J, with 13 bases between. The CDR3 loop spans 12 amino acids. Germline lookup yields CDR1 GTSNPN and CDR2 SVGIG (reference sequence). The CDR3 spells CAWIIGGAGYTF. CDR3 DNA sequence: TGTGCCTGGATAATAGGAGGGGCTGGCTACACCTTC.

The chain combines TRBV7-3 with TRBJ2-5; D might be TRBD2 (6 bases). Germline V gene data show CDR1 as SGHTA and CDR2 as FQGTGA. The CDR3 spans 18 residues. Trimming shortened V by 4 bases and J by 5 bases, and 26 bases separated the two germline ends. CDR3 coding DNA: TGTGCCAGCAGCTCCAACCGGGCGGGGACTCCGTCGGGGGAGACCCAGTACTTC. Translation gives CASSSNRAGTPSGETQYF.

About this clone: This sample also contains other DNA sequences that code for the same CDR3. The CDR3 here is CASSIGGGSNQPQHF. CDR3 DNA: TGTGCCAGTAGTATAGGAGGGGGCAGCAATCAGCCCCAGCATTTT. The V gene is TRBV19, the J gene TRBJ1-5, with 7 bases fitting TRBD1. Germline assignment: CDR1 LNHDA and CDR2 SQIVND (reference sequence). The CDR3 loop spans 15 amino acids. Trimming removed 1 base from V and 1 base from J; junction bases left unmatched: 1.

The CDR3, as DNA: TGTGCCAGCAGCGTACTAGGGACAGCCGAATGGGAGCAGTACTTC. Translated: CASSVLGTAEWEQYF. The chain recombines TRBV9 with TRBJ2-7; 7 nucleotides align to TRBD1. Germline assignment: CDR1 SGDLS and CDR2 YYNGEE. The CDR3 runs to 15 residues. With 1 base clipped from V and 7 bases from J, the junction kept 11 bases outside the gene matches.

This clone was picked up a small number of times. The genes are TRBV10-2 and TRBJ1-2; 8 nucleotides agree with TRBD1. Germline V gene sequence: CDR1 WSHSY, CDR2 SAAADI. Germline trimming cut 5 bases from V and 7 bases from J; bases unmatched to any gene: 15. The CDR3 length is 16 residues. CDR3 nucleotide sequence: TGCGCCAGCAGTACCTCAGGGGGCCCCCCCGACCGTGGCTACACCTTC. The encoded protein is CASSTSGGPPDRGYTF.

This clone came up a few times. The chain uses TRBV5-1 and TRBJ2-2; D call uncertain. Germline V gene data show CDR1 as SGHRS and CDR2 as YFSETQ. The V end lost 4 bases, the J end lost 1 base, and 11 bases lay between the germline ends. This CDR3 region has 15 residues. This CDR3 reads CASSPVSRNTGELFF. DNA of the CDR3: TGCGCCAGCAGCCCCGTCTCCCGGAACACCGGGGAGCTGTTTTTT.

The chain employs TRBV15 and TRBJ2-6; D possibly corresponds to TRBD2 (6 bases). Germline lookup yields CDR1 LNHNV and CDR2 YYDKDF (reference sequence). Trimming cost V 3 bases and J 2 bases, with 17 bases left between them. The CDR3 has 18 amino acids. CDR3: CATSSARGLLAGANVLTF. Written as DNA, the CDR3 is TGTGCCACCAGCAGTGCTAGGGGACTTCTGGCTGGGGCCAACGTCCTGACTTTC.

J is TRBJ2-1 and V is TRBV5-1, with 10 bases that match TRBD2. After removal of 1 base from V and 0 bases from J, the junction contained 13 bases not matched to a gene. The germline gives CDR1 SGHRS, CDR2 YFSETQ. The CDR3 sequence is 20 residues long. The CDR3 DNA reads TGCGCCAGCAGCTTGAACCCCTGGCTAGCGGGAGTTATCTCCTACAATGAGCAGTTCTTC. This sequence encodes CASSLNPWLAGVISYNEQFF.

The genes are TRBV5-6 and TRBJ2-5; D is undetermined. The CDR3 is 14 amino acids. Germline CDR1 and CDR2: SGHDT and YYEEEE. V gave up 2 bases and J gave up 2 bases, with 10 bases separating them. The DNA for the CDR3 is TGTGCCAGCAGCTTATCGGCGGTGCAAGAGACCCAGTACTTC. Translated, it gives CASSLSAVQETQYF.

V gene TRBV2 combines with J gene TRBJ2-6, with D hard to call. Germline CDR1 is SNHLY and CDR2 is FYNNEI. The CDR3 extends over 14 amino acids. V lost 6 bases and J lost 2, with 8 bases in between. The CDR3 region is CASSPVAGANVLTF. CDR3 sequence (DNA): TGTGCCAGCAGCCCCGTAGCTGGGGCCAACGTCCTGACTTTC.

The gene calls are TRBV5-1 and TRBJ2-1; 7 nucleotides match TRBD2. The ends lost 0 bases at V and 2 bases at J; junction bases unmatched: 5. Per the germline V gene, CDR1 is SGHRS and CDR2 is YFSETQ. The CDR3 sequence is 16 residues long. As DNA, the CDR3 is TGCGCCAGCAGCTTGGGCGGTCGGGGGGCCTACAATGAGCAGTTCTTC. Residues: CASSLGGRGAYNEQFF.

Worth noting for this clone: A junction boundary mismatches the germline segment, possibly from a read error. V is TRBV7-9 and J is TRBJ1-2, with D tentatively TRBD1 (5 bases). Germline assignment: CDR1 SEHNR and CDR2 FQNEAQ (reference sequence). The CDR3 is 11 residues long. The CDR3, as DNA: TGTTCCAGCAGCTCGGGGGGTGGCTACACCTTC. Translation: CSSSSGGGYTF.

CDR3 coding DNA: TGCGCCAGCAGCGCGGTGGGGGGGGGTAATTCACCCCTCCACTTT. Protein: CASSAVGGGNSPLHF. V and J are TRBV5-1 and TRBJ1-6; a possible D gene is TRBD1 (5 bases). V was cut by 4 bases and J by 6 bases, with 14 bases left in between. The CDR3 sequence is 15 residues long. The V gene's germline CDR1 is SGHRS and CDR2 YFSETQ.

The gene calls are TRBV14 and TRBJ1-4, with D perhaps TRBD1 (6 bases). The CDR3 is made up of 19 amino acids. V was clipped by 4 bases and J by 8 bases, with 29 bases between them. Germline V gene data show CDR1 as SGHDN and CDR2 as FVKESK. CDR3: CASSRSRGYPTSQYEKLFF. The CDR3 nucleotides read TGTGCCAGCAGCCGCAGCAGGGGCTATCCCACATCCCAATACGAAAAACTGTTTTTT.

This clone was seen once. The V gene is TRBV4-1, the J gene TRBJ1-2; D call uncertain. The CDR3 extends over 19 amino acids. Per the germline V gene, CDR1 is MGHRA and CDR2 is YSYEKL. V was trimmed by 6 bases and J by 4 bases, leaving 30 bases between them. The CDR3 nucleotides read TGCGCCAGCAGATATGCGTCAGGAGGCAGGTCCTCGCGGGGCTATGGCTACACCTTC. Translation: CASRYASGGRSSRGYGYTF.

The chain joins TRBV5-1 to TRBJ1-5, with unresolved D. Trimming pared 1 base from V and 0 bases from J, leaving 8 bases between. Germline V gene sequence: CDR1 SGHRS, CDR2 YFSETQ. This CDR3 contains 15 residues. The CDR3 bases are TGCGCCAGCAGCTTGTCGGGAAATAGCAATCAGCCCCAGCATTTT. It translates to CASSLSGNSNQPQHF. Variable domain in full (rest from reference TRBV5-1 and TRBJ1-5): KAGVTQTPRYLIKTRGQQVTLSCSPISGHRSVSWYQQTPGQGLQFLFEYFSETQRNKGNFPGRFSGRQFSNSRSEMNVSTLELGDSALYLCASSLSGNSNQPQHFGDGTRLSIL.

The gene calls are TRBV18 and TRBJ2-7; TRBD1 agrees at 10 bases. CDR3 length equals 16 residues. Unmatched junction bases numbered 9, after V lost 3 bases and J lost 4 bases. The germline V gene has CDR1 KGHSH and CDR2 LQKENI. The CDR3 spells CASSPPFGTGAYEQYF. The CDR3 bases are TGTGCCAGCTCACCTCCTTTTGGGACAGGGGCGTACGAGCAGTACTTC.

This rearrangement joins TRBV28 to TRBJ2-7, with 12 bases fitting TRBD1. Trimming at V came to 5 bases and at J to 4 bases, leaving 12 bases not matched to a gene. Germline V gene lookup returns CDR1 MDHEN and CDR2 SYDVKM. The length of the CDR3 is 17 residues. The CDR3 protein is CASSPTLGQGAGYEQYF. CDR3 DNA: TGTGCCAGCAGTCCAACACTGGGACAGGGGGCGGGGTACGAGCAGTACTTC.

This clone was seen only a few times. The chain recombines TRBV29-1 with TRBJ2-5; 9 positions match TRBD1. V lost 4 bases and J lost 8; bases outside the gene matches: 8. The germline gives CDR1 SQVTM, CDR2 ANQGSEA. This CDR3 region has 13 residues. The CDR3 sequence is CSVGGTGRNTQYF. The CDR3 region has the DNA TGCAGCGTTGGTGGGACAGGGCGCAATACCCAGTACTTC.

This chain connects TRBV25-1 to TRBJ2-1, with 12 bases aligning to TRBD2. Germline V gives CDR1 MGHDK, CDR2 SYGVNS. After removal of 4 bases from V and 9 bases from J, the junction contained 13 bases not matched to a gene. The CDR3 consists of 17 residues. This CDR3 is CASSAKQGLAGPGEQFF. Here the CDR3 DNA reads TGTGCCAGCAGTGCGAAGCAGGGACTAGCGGGCCCGGGTGAGCAGTTCTTC.

The rearrangement links TRBV5-6 to TRBJ1-1; D is perhaps TRBD1 (6 bases). Germline CDR1 and CDR2: SGHDT and YYEEEE. The V gene lost 1 base and the J gene lost 1 base, with 11 bases spanning the gap. The CDR3 has 15 residues. In DNA form, the CDR3 reads TGTGCCAGCAGCTTGTGGGGGCTCCGGAACACTGAAGCTTTCTTT. This sequence encodes CASSLWGLRNTEAFF.

J is TRBJ1-5 and V is TRBV19; D is undetermined. Germline V gene lookup returns CDR1 LNHDA and CDR2 SQIVND (reference sequence). This CDR3 has 16 amino acids. V shed 4 bases and J shed 0 bases, with 13 bases lying between them. CDR3 in DNA: TGTGCCAGTAGTACCAGGAGCGGGTATAGCAATCAGCCCCAGCATTTT. It translates to CASSTRSGYSNQPQHF.

As regards this clone: Other DNA variants within this sample encode the same CDR3. CDR3 sequence reads: CSASSRGGYTF. The DNA of the CDR3 is TGCAGTGCTAGTAGCCGCGGTGGCTACACCTTC. The rearrangement uses TRBV20-1 and TRBJ1-2; D not resolved. V was cut by 3 bases and J by 7 bases, with 9 bases left in between. The CDR3 extends over 11 amino acids. Germline loops: CDR1 DFQATT, CDR2 SNEGSKA (reference sequence).